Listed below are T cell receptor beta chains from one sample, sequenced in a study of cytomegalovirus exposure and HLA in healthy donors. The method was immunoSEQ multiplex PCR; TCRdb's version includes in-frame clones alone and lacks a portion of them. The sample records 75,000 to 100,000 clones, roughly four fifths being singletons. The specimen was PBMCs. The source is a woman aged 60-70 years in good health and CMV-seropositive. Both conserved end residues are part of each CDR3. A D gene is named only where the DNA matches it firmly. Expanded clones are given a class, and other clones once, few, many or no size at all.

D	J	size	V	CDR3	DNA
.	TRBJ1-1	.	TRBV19	CASTPTRRRGGLNTEAFF	TGTGCCAGTACCCCCACACGCCGCCGGGGAGGATTGAACACTGAAGCTTTCTTT
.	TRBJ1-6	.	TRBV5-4	CASSLTSYNSPLHF	TGTGCCAGCAGCCTGACAAGTTATAATTCACCCCTCCACTTT
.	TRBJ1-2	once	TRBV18	CASSLAEDGRVGYTF	TGTGCCAGCTCACTAGCCGAGGACGGCAGGGTTGGCTACACCTTC
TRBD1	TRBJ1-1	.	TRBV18	CASSRTGNTRGTEAFF	TGTGCCAGCTCACGGACAGGCAATACTCGGGGAACTGAAGCTTTCTTT
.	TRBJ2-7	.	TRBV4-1	CASSQESRGHEQYF	TGCGCCAGCAGCCAAGAATCCAGGGGCCACGAGCAGTACTTC
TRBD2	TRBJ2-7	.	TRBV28	CASHHIREKRERHYEQYF	TGTGCCAGCCACCATATCAGGGAAAAGCGGGAGCGTCACTACGAGCAGTACTTC
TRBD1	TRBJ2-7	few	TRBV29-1	CSVEVAQGASEQYF	TGCAGCGTTGAAGTAGCGCAGGGGGCCTCCGAGCAGTACTTC
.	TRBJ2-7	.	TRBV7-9	CASSRGGAYEQYF	TGTGCCAGCAGCCGCGGCGGGGCCTACGAGCAGTACTTC
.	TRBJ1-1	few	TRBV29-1	CSAGSETEAFF	TGCAGCGCAGGATCCGAGACTGAAGCTTTCTTT
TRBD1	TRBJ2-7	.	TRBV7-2	CASSKGQGSGSYEQYF	TGTGCCAGCAGCAAGGGACAGGGGTCTGGGTCCTACGAGCAGTACTTC
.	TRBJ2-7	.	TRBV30	CASSHRLGPGQYF	TGTGCCTCCAGTCACAGACTAGGGCCGGGGCAGTACTTC
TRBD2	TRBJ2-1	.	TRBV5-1	CASSLELIAGSPAGNEQFF	TGCGCCAGCAGCTTGGAGTTGATAGCGGGTTCTCCAGCGGGCAATGAGCAGTTCTTC
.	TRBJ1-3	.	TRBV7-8	CASSLAGLDSGNTIYF	TGTGCCAGCAGCTTGGCGGGACTGGACTCTGGAAACACCATATATTTT
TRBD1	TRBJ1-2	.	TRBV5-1	CASSLETGINYGYTF	TGCGCCAGCAGCTTAGAGACAGGGATTAACTATGGCTACACCTTC
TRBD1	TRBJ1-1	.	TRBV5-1	CASSFSSGTGGFEAFF	TGCGCCAGCAGCTTCTCCTCCGGGACAGGGGGCTTTGAAGCTTTCTTT
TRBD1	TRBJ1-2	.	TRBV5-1	CASRPTGGNYGYTF	TGCGCCAGCAGACCCACAGGGGGGAACTATGGCTACACCTTC
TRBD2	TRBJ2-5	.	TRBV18	CASSPDSGLQETQYF	TGTGCCAGCTCACCCGATAGCGGGCTCCAAGAGACCCAGTACTTC
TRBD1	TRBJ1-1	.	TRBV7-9	CSSSFGQGYAFF	TGTTCCAGCAGCTTCGGACAGGGATATGCTTTCTTT
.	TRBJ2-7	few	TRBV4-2	CASSRGEGSGVEQYF	TGTGCCAGCAGCCGAGGGGAGGGGTCAGGGGTCGAGCAGTACTTC
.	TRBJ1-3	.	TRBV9	CASSVEPLSGNTIYF	TGTGCCAGCAGCGTAGAGCCTCTCTCTGGAAACACCATATATTTT
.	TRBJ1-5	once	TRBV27	CASSSRAGGQPQHF	TGTGCCAGCAGTTCAAGGGCCGGGGGTCAGCCCCAGCATTTT
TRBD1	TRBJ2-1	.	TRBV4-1	CASRPGQGTSYNEQFF	TGCGCCAGCAGACCTGGACAGGGGACATCCTACAATGAGCAGTTCTTC
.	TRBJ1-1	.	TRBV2	CASLRHDKNTEAFF	TGTGCCAGCCTTCGTCACGACAAGAACACTGAAGCTTTCTTT
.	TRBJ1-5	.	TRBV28	CASTSPPPGRGQPQHF	TGTGCCAGCACCTCACCCCCCCCGGGAAGAGGACAGCCCCAGCATTTT
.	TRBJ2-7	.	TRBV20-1	CSIQSREQYF	TGCAGTATACAGTCTCGGGAGCAGTACTTC
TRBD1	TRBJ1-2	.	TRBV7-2	CASSSDRGRYTF	TGTGCCAGCAGTTCCGACAGGGGACGCTACACCTTC
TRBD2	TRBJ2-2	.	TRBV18	CASSPPGLAGGTGELFF	TGTGCCAGCTCACCACCTGGACTAGCGGGAGGAACCGGGGAGCTGTTTTTT
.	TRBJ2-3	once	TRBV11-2	CASSPRDLDATDTQYF	TGTGCCAGCAGCCCGAGGGACTTAGACGCCACAGATACGCAGTATTTT
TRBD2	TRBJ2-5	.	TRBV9	CASSVGRGLGGFETQYF	TGTGCCAGCAGCGTAGGAAGGGGACTAGGGGGGTTCGAGACCCAGTACTTC
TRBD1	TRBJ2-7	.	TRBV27	CASSFGTAYEQYF	TGTGCCAGCAGTTTCGGGACAGCCTACGAGCAGTACTTC
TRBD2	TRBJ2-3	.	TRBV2	CASSATRSSGTTDTQYF	TGTGCCAGCAGTGCGACCCGGTCTAGCGGGACCACAGATACGCAGTATTTT
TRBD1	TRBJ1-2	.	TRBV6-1	CASSDRGDYGYTF	TGTGCCAGCAGCGACAGGGGAGACTATGGCTACACCTTC
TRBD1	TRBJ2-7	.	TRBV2	CASSEGGQTYYEQYF	TGTGCCAGCAGTGAAGGGGGACAGACTTACTACGAGCAGTACTTC
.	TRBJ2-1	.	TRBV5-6	CASSFRMDSYSEQFF	TGTGCCAGCAGCTTCCGAATGGACAGTTACAGTGAGCAGTTCTTC
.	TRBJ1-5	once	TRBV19	CASSIDFGSNQPQHF	TGTGCCAGTAGTATAGATTTCGGTAGCAATCAGCCCCAGCATTTT
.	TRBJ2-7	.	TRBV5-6	CASSPQGYYDYEQYF	TGTGCCAGCAGTCCTCAAGGATACTATGACTACGAGCAGTACTTC
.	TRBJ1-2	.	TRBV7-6	CASSLGGNYGYTF	TGTGCCAGCAGCTTGGGGGGTAACTATGGCTACACCTTC
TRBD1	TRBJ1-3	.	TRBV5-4	CASSSRQGTGNTIYF	TGTGCCAGCAGCTCAAGACAGGGTACTGGAAACACCATATATTTT
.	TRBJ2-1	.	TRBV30	CACSSGWGLGNEQFF	TGTGCCTGTTCCTCGGGATGGGGTCTGGGCAATGAGCAGTTCTTC
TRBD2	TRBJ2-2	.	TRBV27	CASSLSLAGGLGELFF	TGTGCCAGCAGTTTAAGTCTAGCGGGAGGGCTCGGGGAGCTGTTTTTT
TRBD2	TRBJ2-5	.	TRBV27	CASLPSGIGIEETQYF	TGTGCCAGTCTACCTAGCGGGATAGGAATCGAAGAGACCCAGTACTTC
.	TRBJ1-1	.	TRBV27	CASSLLQGSLTEAFF	TGTGCCAGCAGTTTATTGCAGGGTTCTTTGACTGAAGCTTTCTTT
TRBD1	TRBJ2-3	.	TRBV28	CASSSRGHSDTQYF	TGTGCCAGCAGCTCCAGGGGGCATTCAGATACGCAGTATTTT
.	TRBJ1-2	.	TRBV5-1	CASSLTQYYGYTF	TGCGCCAGCAGCTTGACCCAGTACTATGGCTACACCTTC
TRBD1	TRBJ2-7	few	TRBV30	CAWSVVRQGVYEQYF	TGTGCCTGGAGTGTAGTGAGACAGGGGGTCTACGAGCAGTACTTC
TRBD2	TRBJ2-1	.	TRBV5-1	CASSWRGTSGNNEQFF	TGCGCCAGCAGCTGGCGCGGGACTAGCGGAAACAATGAGCAGTTCTTC
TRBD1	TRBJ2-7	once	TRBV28	CASSSPGQGAYEQYF	TGTGCCAGCAGCTCACCGGGACAGGGGGCTTACGAGCAGTACTTC
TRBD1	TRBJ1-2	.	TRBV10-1	CASSRDRDYGYTF	TGCGCCAGCAGCAGGGACAGAGATTATGGCTACACCTTC
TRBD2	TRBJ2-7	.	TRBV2	CASSDAGGGYEQYF	TGTGCCAGCAGTGATGCGGGAGGGGGCTACGAGCAGTACTTC
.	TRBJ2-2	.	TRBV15	CATSMGGPTTNTGELFF	TGTGCCACCAGCATGGGCGGGCCAACCACAAACACCGGGGAGCTGTTTTTT
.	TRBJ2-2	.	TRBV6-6	CASTRAGDTGELFF	TGTGCCAGCACCCGAGCAGGGGACACCGGGGAGCTGTTTTTT
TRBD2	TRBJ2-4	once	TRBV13	CASSWERERTKNIQYF	TGTGCCAGCAGCTGGGAGCGGGAGAGGACCAAAAACATTCAGTACTTC
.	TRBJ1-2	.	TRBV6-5	CASSSTAGGYTF	TGTGCCAGCAGTTCCACGGCAGGTGGCTACACCTTC